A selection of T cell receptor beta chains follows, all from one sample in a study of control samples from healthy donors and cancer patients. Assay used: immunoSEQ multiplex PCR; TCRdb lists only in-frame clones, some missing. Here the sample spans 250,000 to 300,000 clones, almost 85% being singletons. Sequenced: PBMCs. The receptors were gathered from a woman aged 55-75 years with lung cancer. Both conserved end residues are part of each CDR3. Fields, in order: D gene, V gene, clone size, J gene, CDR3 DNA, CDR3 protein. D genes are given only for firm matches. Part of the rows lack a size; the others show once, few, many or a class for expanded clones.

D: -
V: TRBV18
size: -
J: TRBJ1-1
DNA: TGTGCCAGCTCAATAATGAACACTGAAGCTTTCTTT
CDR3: CASSIMNTEAFF

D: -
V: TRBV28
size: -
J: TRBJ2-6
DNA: TGTGCCAGCAGCCGAAGACTTGGCGCTGGGGCCAACGTCCTGACTTTC
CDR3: CASSRRLGAGANVLTF

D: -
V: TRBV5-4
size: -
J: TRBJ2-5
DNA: TGTGCCAGCAGCTTATCGCCTTGGGGGGAGACCCAGTACTTC
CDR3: CASSLSPWGETQYF

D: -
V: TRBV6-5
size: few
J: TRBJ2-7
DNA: TGTGCCAGCAGCTCCCTCAGGGCCCACGAGCAGTACTTC
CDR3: CASSSLRAHEQYF

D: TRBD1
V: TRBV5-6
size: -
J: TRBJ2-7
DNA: TGTGCCAGCAGCCTGCTGGGACAGGGATCCTACGAGCAGTACTTC
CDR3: CASSLLGQGSYEQYF

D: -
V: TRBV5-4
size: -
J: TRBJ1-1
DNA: TGTGCCAGCAGCTTGGGACCCACGGGGAACACTGAAGCTTTCTTT
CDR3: CASSLGPTGNTEAFF

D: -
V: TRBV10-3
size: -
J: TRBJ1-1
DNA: TGTGCCATCAGTGGTTTCCCCGGGACCGCGGACACTGAAGCTTTCTTT
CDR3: CAISGFPGTADTEAFF

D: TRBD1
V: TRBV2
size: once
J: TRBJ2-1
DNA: TGTGCCAGCAATGACAGGGGAGGGCAGTTCTTC
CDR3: CASNDRGGQFF

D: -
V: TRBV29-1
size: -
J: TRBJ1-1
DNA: TGCAGCGCGAGGGACACCAACACTGAAGCTTTCTTT
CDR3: CSARDTNTEAFF

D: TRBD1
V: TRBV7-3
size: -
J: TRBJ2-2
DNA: TGTGCCAGCAGCTTAATTGGGACAGGGTACGGGGAGCTGTTTTTT
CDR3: CASSLIGTGYGELFF

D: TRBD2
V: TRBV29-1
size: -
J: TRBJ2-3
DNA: TGCAGCGTTGAAGATAGGTTAGCGGGGGTGGAAGATACGCAGTATTTT
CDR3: CSVEDRLAGVEDTQYF

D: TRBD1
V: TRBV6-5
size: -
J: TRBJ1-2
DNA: TGTGCCAGCAGTTTCGGACAGGGTCTCGCTAACTATGGCTACACCTTC
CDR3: CASSFGQGLANYGYTF

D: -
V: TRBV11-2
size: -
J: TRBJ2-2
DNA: TGTGCCAGCAGCTTAGTTTGGGGAGTAGACTTCACCGGGGAGCTGTTTTTT
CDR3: CASSLVWGVDFTGELFF

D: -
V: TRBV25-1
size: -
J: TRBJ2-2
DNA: TGTGCCAGCAGTGAAACTTTTTCAGGGCGTTCCGGGGAGCTGTTTTTT
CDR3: CASSETFSGRSGELFF

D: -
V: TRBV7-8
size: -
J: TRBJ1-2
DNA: TGTGCCAGCAGCTTAGCGGGGACAAAGGATGGCTACACCTTC
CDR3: CASSLAGTKDGYTF

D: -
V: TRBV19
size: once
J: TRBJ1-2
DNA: TGTGCCAGTAGTATCCTAAAGCGGTATGGCTACACCTTC
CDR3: CASSILKRYGYTF

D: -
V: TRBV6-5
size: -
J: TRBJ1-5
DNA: TGTGCCAGCAGACGCAGGGTGGAAGGCAATCAGCCCCAGCATTTT
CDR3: CASRRRVEGNQPQHF

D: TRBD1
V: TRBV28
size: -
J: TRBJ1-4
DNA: TGTGCCAGCAGTTCTCCGGGACAGGGGGCAATAAATGAAAAACTGTTTTTT
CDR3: CASSSPGQGAINEKLFF

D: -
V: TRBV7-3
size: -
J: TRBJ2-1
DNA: TGTGCCAGCAGCTTAATGGTCTGGGGGCCGAACAATGAGCAGTTCTTC
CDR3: CASSLMVWGPNNEQFF

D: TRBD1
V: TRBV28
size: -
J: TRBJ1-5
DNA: TGTGCCAGCAGGGATGGACAGGGAAATCAGCCCCAGCATTTT
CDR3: CASRDGQGNQPQHF

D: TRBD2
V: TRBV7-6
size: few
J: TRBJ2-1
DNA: TGTGCCAGCAGCCCCCGACCTCTAGCGGGAGTACCAAATGAGCAGTTCTTC
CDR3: CASSPRPLAGVPNEQFF

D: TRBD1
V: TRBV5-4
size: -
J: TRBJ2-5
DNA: TGTGCCAGCAGTCGGGGTGAACGCTCAGGGGGAGAGACCCAGTACTTC
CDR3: CASSRGERSGGETQYF

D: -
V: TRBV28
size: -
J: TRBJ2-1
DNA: TGTGCCAGCAGTTCACCGGGGAGCTCCTACAATGAGCAGTTCTTC
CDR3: CASSSPGSSYNEQFF

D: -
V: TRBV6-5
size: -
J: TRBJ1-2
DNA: TGTGCCAGCAGTACCTGGGGGCGCGGCTACACCTTC
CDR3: CASSTWGRGYTF

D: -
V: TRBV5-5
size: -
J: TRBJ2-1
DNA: TGTGCCAGCAGCCTGGGGCTAAACAATGAGCAGTTCTTC
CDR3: CASSLGLNNEQFF

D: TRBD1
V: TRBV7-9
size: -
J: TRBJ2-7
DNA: TGTGCCAGCAGCTTAGTTGGGACAGTCTACGAGCAGTACTTC
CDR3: CASSLVGTVYEQYF

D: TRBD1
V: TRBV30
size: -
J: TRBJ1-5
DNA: TGTGCCTGGAGTGTGGACAGGGGCTTAGGCGGGAATAGCAATCAGCCCCAGCATTTT
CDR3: CAWSVDRGLGGNSNQPQHF

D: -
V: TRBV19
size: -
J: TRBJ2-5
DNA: TGTGCCAGTAGTATAGCAGGGAGAAAAGAGACCCAGTACTTC
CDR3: CASSIAGRKETQYF

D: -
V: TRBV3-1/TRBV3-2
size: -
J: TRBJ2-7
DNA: TGTGCCAGCAGCCAAGGGCAGGTCCTGTACGAGCAGTACTTC
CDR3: CASSQGQVLYEQYF

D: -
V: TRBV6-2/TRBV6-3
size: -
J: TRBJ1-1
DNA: TGCGCCAGCAGCATGGGGGGGAACACTGAAGCTTTCTTT
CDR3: CASSMGGNTEAFF

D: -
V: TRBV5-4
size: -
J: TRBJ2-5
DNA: TGTGCCAGCAGCTTGGGGGTAGGGAGTCAAGAGACCCAGTACTTC
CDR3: CASSLGVGSQETQYF

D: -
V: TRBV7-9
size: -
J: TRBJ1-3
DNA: TGTGCCAGCAGGTCAGGGACCTCTGGAAGCACCATATATTTT
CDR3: CASRSGTSGSTIYF

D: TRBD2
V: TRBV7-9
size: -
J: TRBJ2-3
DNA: TGTGCCAGCAGCCCCGGGACTAGCGGGCAATTTAGCACAGATACGCAGTATTTT
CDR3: CASSPGTSGQFSTDTQYF

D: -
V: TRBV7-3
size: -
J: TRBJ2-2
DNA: TGTGCCAGCAGCTCTGGCAATACCGGGGAGCTGTTTTTT
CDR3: CASSSGNTGELFF

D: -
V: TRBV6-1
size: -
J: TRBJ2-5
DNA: TGTGCCAGCAGTGAATTCGCGGGGACCCCTGAGACCCAGTACTTC
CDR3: CASSEFAGTPETQYF

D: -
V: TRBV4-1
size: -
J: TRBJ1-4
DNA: TGCGCCAGCAGCCAAGTGGGGGGTAATGAAAAACTGTTTTTT
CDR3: CASSQVGGNEKLFF

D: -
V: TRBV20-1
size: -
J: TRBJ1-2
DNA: TGCAGTGCCTGGGGGGACTATGGCTACACCTTC
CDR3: CSAWGDYGYTF

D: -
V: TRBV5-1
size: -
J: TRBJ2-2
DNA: TGCGCCAGCAGCCCCTGGGTAGTCGACACCGGGGAGCTGTTTTTT
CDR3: CASSPWVVDTGELFF

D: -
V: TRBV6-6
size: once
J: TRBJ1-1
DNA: TGTGCCGCAGACGGCCAGAACACTGAAGCTTTCTTT
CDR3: CAADGQNTEAFF

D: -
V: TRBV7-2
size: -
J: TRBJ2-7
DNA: TGTGCCAGCAGCTTAGTCCAGGGATCCTACGAGCAGTACTTC
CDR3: CASSLVQGSYEQYF

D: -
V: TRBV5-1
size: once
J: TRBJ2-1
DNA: TGCGCCAGCCAGAGCTCGACCAGCTCCTACAATGAGCAGTTCTTC
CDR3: CASQSSTSSYNEQFF

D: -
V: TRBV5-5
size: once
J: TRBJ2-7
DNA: TGTGCCAGCAGCTATGACAGAGTACCCTACGAGCAGTACTTC
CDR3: CASSYDRVPYEQYF

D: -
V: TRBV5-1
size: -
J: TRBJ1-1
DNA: TGCGCCAGCTCCCTTGGCATGAACACTGAAGCTTTCTTT
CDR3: CASSLGMNTEAFF

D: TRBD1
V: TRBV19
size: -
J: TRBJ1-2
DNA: TGTGCCAGTACCATCGACAGGGGTGTGAATGGCTACACCTTC
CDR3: CASTIDRGVNGYTF

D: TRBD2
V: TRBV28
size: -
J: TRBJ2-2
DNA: TGTGCCAGCAGTTTAGCGGGAGCGGTCGGGGAGCTGTTTTTT
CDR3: CASSLAGAVGELFF

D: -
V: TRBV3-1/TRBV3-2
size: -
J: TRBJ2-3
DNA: TGTGCCAGCAGCCACGCGGGGTCAGATACGCAGTATTTT
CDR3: CASSHAGSDTQYF

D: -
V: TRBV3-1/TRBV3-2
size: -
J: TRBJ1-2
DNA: TGTGCCAGCAGCCAAGGGGGGACAATTTCTCCCTACACCTTC
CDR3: CASSQGGTISPYTF